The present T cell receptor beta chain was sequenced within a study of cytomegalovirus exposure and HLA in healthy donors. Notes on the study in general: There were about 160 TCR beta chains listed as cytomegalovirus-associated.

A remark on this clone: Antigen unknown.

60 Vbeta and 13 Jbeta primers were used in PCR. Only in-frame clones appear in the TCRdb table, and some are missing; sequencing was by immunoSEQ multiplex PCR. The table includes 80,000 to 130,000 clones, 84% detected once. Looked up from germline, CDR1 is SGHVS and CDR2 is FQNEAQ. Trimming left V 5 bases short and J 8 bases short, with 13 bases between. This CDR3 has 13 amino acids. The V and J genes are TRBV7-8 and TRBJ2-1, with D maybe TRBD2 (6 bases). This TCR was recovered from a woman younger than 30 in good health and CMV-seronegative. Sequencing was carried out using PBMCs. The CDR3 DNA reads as TGTGCCAGCAGCCTGCGGACTACTTATGAGCAGTTCTTC. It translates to CASSLRTTYEQFF. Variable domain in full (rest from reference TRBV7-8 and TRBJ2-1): GAGVSQSPRYKVAKRGQDVALRCDPISGHVSLFWYQQALGQGPEFLTYFQNEAQLDKSGLPSDRFFAERPEGSVSTLKIQRTQQEDSAVYLCASSLRTTYEQFFGPGTRLTVL.